This is a list of T cell receptor beta chains from one sample in a study of control samples from healthy donors and cancer patients. TCRdb keeps only in-frame clones here, not all; method: immunoSEQ multiplex PCR. The table records tens of thousands of clones, about 91% of them present only once. The sequenced material came from PBMCs. The receptors come from a woman between 40 and 50 years old with head and neck cancer. CDR3s include the opening cysteine and the closing phenylalanine or tryptophan. Fields, in order: CDR3 DNA, CDR3 protein, V gene, J gene, clone size, D gene. A D gene is named only where the DNA matches it firmly. Size tells how often a clone was seen (once, few, many) or the class of an expanded clone, and some rows leave it out.

CDR3 DNA: TGTGCCAGCAGTGTTGGCAGCTATGGCTACACCTTC; CDR3 protein: CASSVGSYGYTF; V gene: TRBV2; J gene: TRBJ1-2; clone size: once; D gene: -
CDR3 DNA: TGCGCCAGCAGCTTTGAGTTCCCGGGTATGGCCGAGCAGTACTTC; CDR3 protein: CASSFEFPGMAEQYF; V gene: TRBV5-1; J gene: TRBJ2-7; clone size: -; D gene: -
CDR3 DNA: TGTGCCAGCAGTCTAGCTACCGGCACAGATACGCAGTATTTT; CDR3 protein: CASSLATGTDTQYF; V gene: TRBV27; J gene: TRBJ2-3; clone size: -; D gene: -
CDR3 DNA: TGTGCCATCAGTGAGCGACAGGGGGAAAGGACTGAAGCTTTCTTT; CDR3 protein: CAISERQGERTEAFF; V gene: TRBV10-3; J gene: TRBJ1-1; clone size: -; D gene: TRBD1
CDR3 DNA: TGTGCCAGCAGGGTAGCCGGGGCCGGCCAAGAGACCCAGTACTTC; CDR3 protein: CASRVAGAGQETQYF; V gene: TRBV11-2; J gene: TRBJ2-5; clone size: -; D gene: -
CDR3 DNA: TGTGCCTGGAGTGTACCAGGGGCAGGACGATCCTATGGCTACACCTTC; CDR3 protein: CAWSVPGAGRSYGYTF; V gene: TRBV30; J gene: TRBJ1-2; clone size: -; D gene: -
CDR3 DNA: TGCAGCGTTGAAAGGTCATACAATGAGCAGTTCTTC; CDR3 protein: CSVERSYNEQFF; V gene: TRBV29-1; J gene: TRBJ2-1; clone size: -; D gene: -
CDR3 DNA: TGCGCCAGCAGCCAAGAGGTGACGGGGGACACTGAAGCTTTCTTT; CDR3 protein: CASSQEVTGDTEAFF; V gene: TRBV4-1; J gene: TRBJ1-1; clone size: few; D gene: -
CDR3 DNA: TGTGCCAGCAGCCTATCAGCGGGGAGACACCAAGAGACCCAGTACTTC; CDR3 protein: CASSLSAGRHQETQYF; V gene: TRBV14; J gene: TRBJ2-5; clone size: few; D gene: TRBD2
CDR3 DNA: TGTGCCAGCTCACCCCGGACAGACACAAACAACTATGGCTACACCTTC; CDR3 protein: CASSPRTDTNNYGYTF; V gene: TRBV18; J gene: TRBJ1-2; clone size: -; D gene: -
CDR3 DNA: TGTGCCAGCAGCCAAGATCGCGGTTTCAGGGAGACCCAGTACTTC; CDR3 protein: CASSQDRGFRETQYF; V gene: TRBV3-1/TRBV3-2; J gene: TRBJ2-5; clone size: -; D gene: -
CDR3 DNA: TGCAGCGTTGATGGGACAGGGACCACAGATACGCAGTATTTT; CDR3 protein: CSVDGTGTTDTQYF; V gene: TRBV29-1; J gene: TRBJ2-3; clone size: -; D gene: TRBD1
CDR3 DNA: TGTGCCAGCAGTCCCGGACAGGCTCGTCCCTACGAGCAGTACTTC; CDR3 protein: CASSPGQARPYEQYF; V gene: TRBV7-9; J gene: TRBJ2-7; clone size: -; D gene: TRBD1
CDR3 DNA: TGTGCCAGTAGTTCGGACAGGGAGAAGGGCGGCAATCAGCCCCAGCATTTT; CDR3 protein: CASSSDREKGGNQPQHF; V gene: TRBV19; J gene: TRBJ1-5; clone size: -; D gene: TRBD1
CDR3 DNA: TGCGCCAGCAGTCAGGACGGAAGCTCCTACAATGAGCAGTTCTTC; CDR3 protein: CASSQDGSSYNEQFF; V gene: TRBV5-1; J gene: TRBJ2-1; clone size: -; D gene: -
CDR3 DNA: TGTGCCGGCAGCCAAGGGCCAGGCTACGAAGAGACCCAGTACTTC; CDR3 protein: CAGSQGPGYEETQYF; V gene: TRBV3-1/TRBV3-2; J gene: TRBJ2-5; clone size: once; D gene: -
CDR3 DNA: TGTGCCAGCAGTTTACGGGGGCCTGACTACGAGCAGTACTTC; CDR3 protein: CASSLRGPDYEQYF; V gene: TRBV27; J gene: TRBJ2-7; clone size: -; D gene: -
CDR3 DNA: TGTGCCAGCAGTTGGGACAGGGGCTACGAGCAGTACTTC; CDR3 protein: CASSWDRGYEQYF; V gene: TRBV7-2; J gene: TRBJ2-7; clone size: -; D gene: TRBD1
CDR3 DNA: TGTGCCAGCAGTTTAAACCCCCCCGACAGGGGGCAAAGCTATGGCTACACCTTC; CDR3 protein: CASSLNPPDRGQSYGYTF; V gene: TRBV28; J gene: TRBJ1-2; clone size: -; D gene: TRBD1
CDR3 DNA: TGCGCCAGCACCCTTTCGGCCAGATTAAATGAAAAACTGTTTTTT; CDR3 protein: CASTLSARLNEKLFF; V gene: TRBV5-1; J gene: TRBJ1-4; clone size: -; D gene: -
CDR3 DNA: TGTGCCAGCAGCCAAGTAGGGGCGGGGAGCTATGGCTACACCTTC; CDR3 protein: CASSQVGAGSYGYTF; V gene: TRBV3-1/TRBV3-2; J gene: TRBJ1-2; clone size: -; D gene: -
CDR3 DNA: TGCGCCAGCAGCTTGGAGGGGGGTCCTCAGCCCCAGCATTTT; CDR3 protein: CASSLEGGPQPQHF; V gene: TRBV5-1; J gene: TRBJ1-5; clone size: -; D gene: -
CDR3 DNA: TGTGCCAGCAGCCAGGGTCCCGGGACAGGGGACGAGCAGTACTTC; CDR3 protein: CASSQGPGTGDEQYF; V gene: TRBV3-1/TRBV3-2; J gene: TRBJ2-7; clone size: -; D gene: TRBD1
CDR3 DNA: TGTGCCAGCAGCAAGAGAGGGACAGTACTAAATTCACCCCTCCACTTT; CDR3 protein: CASSKRGTVLNSPLHF; V gene: TRBV4-2; J gene: TRBJ1-6; clone size: -; D gene: TRBD1
CDR3 DNA: TGTGCCAGCAGCTTGAAGCGGGAGGATTCATACGAGCAGTACTTC; CDR3 protein: CASSLKREDSYEQYF; V gene: TRBV11-2; J gene: TRBJ2-7; clone size: -; D gene: TRBD2
CDR3 DNA: TGTGCCAGCAGTGAAACCTTACAAGGGACCAACTATGGCTACACCTTC; CDR3 protein: CASSETLQGTNYGYTF; V gene: TRBV6-1; J gene: TRBJ1-2; clone size: -; D gene: -
CDR3 DNA: TGCGCCAGCAGCTTGGACGGGACAGTAGGGACAGATACGCAGTATTTT; CDR3 protein: CASSLDGTVGTDTQYF; V gene: TRBV5-1; J gene: TRBJ2-3; clone size: -; D gene: TRBD1
CDR3 DNA: TGTGCCAGCAGCTCCCGGACAGGCCCCAGCACAGATACGCAGTATTTT; CDR3 protein: CASSSRTGPSTDTQYF; V gene: TRBV5-4; J gene: TRBJ2-3; clone size: -; D gene: TRBD1
CDR3 DNA: TGTGCCACTAACACAGGGGGCGACTCCTACAATGAGCAGTTCTTC; CDR3 protein: CATNTGGDSYNEQFF; V gene: TRBV19; J gene: TRBJ2-1; clone size: few; D gene: TRBD1
CDR3 DNA: TGCGCCAGCAGCTTCTCGGACAGGGGTTATGGCTACACCTTC; CDR3 protein: CASSFSDRGYGYTF; V gene: TRBV5-1; J gene: TRBJ1-2; clone size: -; D gene: TRBD1
CDR3 DNA: TGTGCCTGGAGTGCCGCCGACAGGTCTGAAGCTTTCTTT; CDR3 protein: CAWSAADRSEAFF; V gene: TRBV30; J gene: TRBJ1-1; clone size: -; D gene: -
CDR3 DNA: TGTGCCAGTAGCGCCCAGGGGCCTAACTATGGCTACACCTTC; CDR3 protein: CASSAQGPNYGYTF; V gene: TRBV19; J gene: TRBJ1-2; clone size: once; D gene: -
CDR3 DNA: TGCGCCAGCAGCTTAGCGGGAGGTCGATACAATGAGCAGTTCTTC; CDR3 protein: CASSLAGGRYNEQFF; V gene: TRBV5-1; J gene: TRBJ2-1; clone size: -; D gene: TRBD2
CDR3 DNA: TGCAGTGCTAGTTCCGTAAAGCACACTGAAGCTTTCTTT; CDR3 protein: CSASSVKHTEAFF; V gene: TRBV20-1; J gene: TRBJ1-1; clone size: -; D gene: -
CDR3 DNA: TGCGCCAGCAGTGAGGTTCTAGCGGGAGCCTCGGGGGCGAACACCGGGGAGCTGTTTTTT; CDR3 protein: CASSEVLAGASGANTGELFF; V gene: TRBV10-1; J gene: TRBJ2-2; clone size: -; D gene: TRBD2
CDR3 DNA: TGTGCCAGCAGTGAATATGCTAGCGGGATCGATGAGCAGTTCTTC; CDR3 protein: CASSEYASGIDEQFF; V gene: TRBV25-1; J gene: TRBJ2-1; clone size: -; D gene: TRBD2
CDR3 DNA: TGTGCCAGCAGTGCCGACCTCCAGCCCCAGCATTTT; CDR3 protein: CASSADLQPQHF; V gene: TRBV2; J gene: TRBJ1-5; clone size: -; D gene: -
CDR3 DNA: TGTGCCAGCAGCTCCTGGACAGGGAAGAACAATGAGCAGTTCTTC; CDR3 protein: CASSSWTGKNNEQFF; V gene: TRBV7-9; J gene: TRBJ2-1; clone size: -; D gene: TRBD1
CDR3 DNA: TGCGCCAGCAGCTTGGTGGGACATAGTGCAGCTTTCTTT; CDR3 protein: CASSLVGHSAAFF; V gene: TRBV5-1; J gene: TRBJ1-1; clone size: -; D gene: -
CDR3 DNA: TGTGCCAGCAGGGACGGGCAGGTAGGAGCTTTCTTT; CDR3 protein: CASRDGQVGAFF; V gene: TRBV28; J gene: TRBJ1-1; clone size: -; D gene: -
CDR3 DNA: TGTGCCATCAGTGAAGAAGGGAGGGAAGGGACCCAGTACTTC; CDR3 protein: CAISEEGREGTQYF; V gene: TRBV10-3; J gene: TRBJ2-5; clone size: -; D gene: TRBD2
CDR3 DNA: TGTGCCAGCGGACAAAACATTCAGTACTTC; CDR3 protein: CASGQNIQYF; V gene: TRBV28; J gene: TRBJ2-4; clone size: -; D gene: -
CDR3 DNA: TGTGCCTGGAGTGTACTTCAGGGCGGGAGCACTGAAGCTTTCTTT; CDR3 protein: CAWSVLQGGSTEAFF; V gene: TRBV30; J gene: TRBJ1-1; clone size: -; D gene: -
CDR3 DNA: TGTGCCAGCAGCCTCAGGGTAGATGCCCGGGAGGCTTTCTTT; CDR3 protein: CASSLRVDAREAFF; V gene: TRBV7-9; J gene: TRBJ1-1; clone size: -; D gene: -
CDR3 DNA: TGTGCCAGCAGCTCCCCGGGACTAGCAGATACGCAGTATTTT; CDR3 protein: CASSSPGLADTQYF; V gene: TRBV5-4; J gene: TRBJ2-3; clone size: -; D gene: TRBD2
CDR3 DNA: TGTGCCAGCAGTTCCAGGGGGCTTAGCTATAATTCACCCCTCCACTTT; CDR3 protein: CASSSRGLSYNSPLHF; V gene: TRBV27; J gene: TRBJ1-6; clone size: -; D gene: TRBD1